The clone carrying this T cell receptor beta chain was counted a few times. Its antigen is still unknown. The data derive from a study of early T cells in non-severe SARS-CoV-2 infection. On the study more broadly: Sequencing of unsorted whole blood was done on bulk RNA, leaving chains unpaired. Study conclusions and caveats: VDJdb-based matching was biased toward anti-spike CD8 responses and missed private and CD4 specificities.

This CDR3 spans 15 amino acids. The germline CDR1 and CDR2 sequences are MRHNA and SNTAGT. Trimming left V 2 bases short and J 3 bases short, with 12 bases between. Unique molecular identifiers tagged individual cDNA molecules. TCRdb reprocessed the 5' RACE reads via MiXCR and lists one record per CDR3 protein. The sample lists about 54,000 distinct CDR3 sequences; about 7.6% were seen once. This chain links TRBV6-4 with TRBJ2-3; D might be TRBD1 (6 bases). The receptor's source is an adult who was a healthcare worker with PCR-confirmed SARS-CoV-2 infection or an uninfected control (not recorded which). The source material was whole blood, sampled at baseline. As DNA, the CDR3 is TGTGCCAGCAGTGACGGGGCAGGGGCTACAGATACGCAGTATTTT. This encodes CASSDGAGATDTQYF.